Below, one T cell receptor (beta chain) is given with its context. Its target is not known. The data belong to a study of radiotherapy plus CTLA-4 blockade in lung cancer. There are 18 residues in the CDR3. V lost 4 bases and J lost 7; bases outside the gene matches: 13. Germline V gene lookup returns CDR1 SGHNT and CDR2 YENEEA. Study-level points and caveats: According to reports, early shifts in blood T cell clones, alongside interferon-beta, forecast response most accurately.

Profiled with immunoSEQ multiplex PCR; TCRdb holds only in-frame clones, not every one. The sample includes about 59,000 clones, approximately 70% of them seen just once. Source: peripheral blood, taken from a patient treated with radiotherapy plus ipilimumab. The receptor was derived from a human donor with non-small cell lung cancer whose response to radiotherapy plus ipilimumab could not be evaluated. The chain joins TRBV11-3 to TRBJ2-2; 12 bases map to TRBD2. The CDR3 here is CASSYPIGLAGGDGELFF. CDR3 coding DNA: TGTGCCAGCAGCTACCCTATCGGGCTAGCGGGAGGGGACGGGGAGCTGTTTTTT.